The clone carrying this T cell receptor beta chain was seen more than once but under ten times. Antigen unknown. Each sample provided at least 5 micrograms of extracted total RNA. Primers used in a second PCR of roughly 6 to 11 cycles were a sample-barcoded 5' primer and a J-beta primer mix. TCRdb used MiXCR to reprocess the 5' RACE reads, holding one entry per CDR3 protein. The sample lists 2 million or so distinct CDR3 sequences, roughly 52% occurring once. The sample belongs to a study of blood T cells in healthy people across ages. The V end was cut by 7 bases, the J end by 4 bases, with 10 bases between. This CDR3 is 12 amino acids long. Findings and caveats of the study: Compared with aged donors, long-lived donors showed fewer expanded clones, suggesting selection. Diversity figures derived from one million T cells were judged to underestimate the true value. Because donor CMV status was unknown, expanded clonotype changes were possibly confounded.

The sample taken for sequencing was blood. The source is a woman between 35 and 50 years old in good health. The chain uses TRBV12-3 or TRBV12-4 and TRBJ1-2, with D possibly matching TRBD1 (5 bases). The CDR3 region has the DNA TGTGCCAGCATTACAGGTTCCTATGGCTACACCTTC. Its translation: CASITGSYGYTF.